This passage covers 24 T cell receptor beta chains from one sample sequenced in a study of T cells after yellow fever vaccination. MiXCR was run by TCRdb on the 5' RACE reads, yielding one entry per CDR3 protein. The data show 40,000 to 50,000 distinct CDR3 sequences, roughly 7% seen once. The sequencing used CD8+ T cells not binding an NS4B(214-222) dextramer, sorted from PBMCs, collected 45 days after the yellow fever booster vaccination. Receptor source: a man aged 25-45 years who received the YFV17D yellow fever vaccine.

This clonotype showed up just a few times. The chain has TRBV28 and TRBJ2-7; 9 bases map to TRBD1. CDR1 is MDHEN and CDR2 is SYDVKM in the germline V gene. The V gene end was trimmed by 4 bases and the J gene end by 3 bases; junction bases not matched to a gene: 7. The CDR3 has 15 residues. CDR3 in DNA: TGTGCCAGCAGTTATCCTCCGGGACAGGGCTACGAGCAGTACTTC. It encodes CASSYPPGQGYEQYF. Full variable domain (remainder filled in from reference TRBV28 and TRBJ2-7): DVKVTQSSRYLVKRTGEKVFLECVQDMDHENMFWYRQDPGLGLRLIYFSYDVKMKEKGDIPEGYSVSREKKERFSLILESASTNQTSMYLCASSYPPGQGYEQYFGPGTRLTVT.

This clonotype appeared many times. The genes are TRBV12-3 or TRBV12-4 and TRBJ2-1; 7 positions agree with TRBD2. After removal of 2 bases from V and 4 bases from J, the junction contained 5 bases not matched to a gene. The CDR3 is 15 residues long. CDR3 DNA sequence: TGTGCCAGCAGTTTAACTAGCGTCCAATACAATGAGCAGTTCTTC. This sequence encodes CASSLTSVQYNEQFF.

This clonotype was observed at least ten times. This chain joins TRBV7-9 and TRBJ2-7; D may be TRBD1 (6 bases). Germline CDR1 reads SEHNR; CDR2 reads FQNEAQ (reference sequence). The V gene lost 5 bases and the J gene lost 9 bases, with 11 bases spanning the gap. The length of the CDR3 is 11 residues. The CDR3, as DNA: TGTGCCAGCAGCCCAGGACAGCGGCAGTACTTC. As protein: CASSPGQRQYF. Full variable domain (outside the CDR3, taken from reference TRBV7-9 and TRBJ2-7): DTGVSQNPRHKITKRGQNVTFRCDPISEHNRLYWYRQTLGQGPEFLTYFQNEAQLEKSRLLSDRFSAERPKGSFSTLEIQRTEQGDSAMYLCASSPGQRQYFGPGTRLTVT.

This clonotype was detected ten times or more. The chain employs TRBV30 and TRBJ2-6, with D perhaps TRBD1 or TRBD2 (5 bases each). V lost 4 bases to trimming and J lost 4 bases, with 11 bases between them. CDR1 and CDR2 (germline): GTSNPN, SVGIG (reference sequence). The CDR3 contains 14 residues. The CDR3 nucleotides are TGTGCCTGGACCGCCGGGGCAGGGGCCAACGTCCTGACTTTC. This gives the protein CAWTAGAGANVLTF.

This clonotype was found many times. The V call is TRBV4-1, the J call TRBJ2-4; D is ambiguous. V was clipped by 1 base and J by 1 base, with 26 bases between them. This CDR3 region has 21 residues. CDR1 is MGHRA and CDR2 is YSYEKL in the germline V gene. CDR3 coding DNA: TGCGCCAGCAGCCAAGCCGAACGCCTCGGCAGCTCCGAGGATGCCAAAAACATTCAGTACTTC. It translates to CASSQAERLGSSEDAKNIQYF.

CDR3 region: CANNKYGGGGTEAFF. In nucleotides, the CDR3 is TGTGCCAACAATAAGTACGGCGGAGGAGGCACTGAAGCTTTCTTT. The rearrangement joins TRBV16 to TRBJ1-1, with D unresolved. This CDR3 spans 15 amino acids. V shed 10 bases and J shed 4 bases, with 22 bases lying between them. Germline values: CDR1 KGHSY, CDR2 FQNENV.

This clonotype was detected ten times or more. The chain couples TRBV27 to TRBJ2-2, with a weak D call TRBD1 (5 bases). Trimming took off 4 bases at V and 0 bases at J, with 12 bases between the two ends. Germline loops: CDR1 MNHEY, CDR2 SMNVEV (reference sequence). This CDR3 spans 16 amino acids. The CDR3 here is CASSWNRQSNTGELFF. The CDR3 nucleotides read TGTGCCAGCAGTTGGAACCGACAGTCGAACACCGGGGAGCTGTTTTTT.

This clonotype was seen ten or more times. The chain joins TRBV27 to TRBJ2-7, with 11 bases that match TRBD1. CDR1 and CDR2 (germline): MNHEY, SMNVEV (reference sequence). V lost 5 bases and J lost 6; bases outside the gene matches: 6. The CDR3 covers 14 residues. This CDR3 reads CASSVGQGAIEQYF. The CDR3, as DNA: TGTGCCAGCAGTGTCGGACAGGGGGCCATCGAGCAGTACTTC.

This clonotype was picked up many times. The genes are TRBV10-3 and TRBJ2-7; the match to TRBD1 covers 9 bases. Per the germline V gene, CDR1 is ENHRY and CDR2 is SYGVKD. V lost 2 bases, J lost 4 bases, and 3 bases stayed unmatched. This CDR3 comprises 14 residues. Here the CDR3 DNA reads TGTGCCATCAGTGAGGGGACAGGGTTTTACGAGCAGTACTTC. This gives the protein CAISEGTGFYEQYF.

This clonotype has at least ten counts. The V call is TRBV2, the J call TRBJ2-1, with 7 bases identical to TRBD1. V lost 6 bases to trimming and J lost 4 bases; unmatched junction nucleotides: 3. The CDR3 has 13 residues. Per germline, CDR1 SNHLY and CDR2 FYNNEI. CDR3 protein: CASRQGQYNEQFF. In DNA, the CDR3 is TGTGCCAGCAGACAGGGGCAGTACAATGAGCAGTTCTTC.

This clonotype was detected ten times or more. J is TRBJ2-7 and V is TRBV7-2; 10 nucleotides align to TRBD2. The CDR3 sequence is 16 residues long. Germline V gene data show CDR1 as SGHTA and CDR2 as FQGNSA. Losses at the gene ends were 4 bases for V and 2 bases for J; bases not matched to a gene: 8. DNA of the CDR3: TGTGCCAGCAGCTCATTTACTAGCGGGAAGACCTACGAGCAGTACTTC. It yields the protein CASSSFTSGKTYEQYF.

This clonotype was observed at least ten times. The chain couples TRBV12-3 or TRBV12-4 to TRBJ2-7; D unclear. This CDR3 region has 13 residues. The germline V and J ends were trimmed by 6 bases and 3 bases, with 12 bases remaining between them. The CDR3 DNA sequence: TGTGCCAGCAGCCTCATGGGAAGCTACGAGCAGTACTTC. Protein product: CASSLMGSYEQYF.

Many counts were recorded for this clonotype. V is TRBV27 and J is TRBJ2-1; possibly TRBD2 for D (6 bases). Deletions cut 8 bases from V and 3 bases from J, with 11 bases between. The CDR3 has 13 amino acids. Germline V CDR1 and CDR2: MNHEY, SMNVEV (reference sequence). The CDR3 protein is CASRRENYNEQFF. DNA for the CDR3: TGTGCCAGCCGGCGGGAAAACTACAATGAGCAGTTCTTC.

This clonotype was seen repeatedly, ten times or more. In nucleotides, the CDR3 is TGTGCCAGCAGCTTAATAGCGGAGAGCTCCTACGAGCAGTACTTC. It specifies CASSLIAESSYEQYF. The chain employs TRBV7-6 and TRBJ2-7, with D maybe TRBD2 (6 bases). Germline V gives CDR1 SGHVS, CDR2 FNYEAQ. V dropped 2 bases and J dropped 0 bases, with 11 bases sitting between them. The CDR3 runs to 15 residues.

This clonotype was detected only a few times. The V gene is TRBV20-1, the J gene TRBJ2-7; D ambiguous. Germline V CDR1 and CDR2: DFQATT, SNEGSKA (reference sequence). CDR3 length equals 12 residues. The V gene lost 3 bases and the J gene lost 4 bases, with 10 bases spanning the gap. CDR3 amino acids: CSARVTLYEQYF. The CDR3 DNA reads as TGCAGTGCTAGGGTTACTTTATACGAGCAGTACTTC.

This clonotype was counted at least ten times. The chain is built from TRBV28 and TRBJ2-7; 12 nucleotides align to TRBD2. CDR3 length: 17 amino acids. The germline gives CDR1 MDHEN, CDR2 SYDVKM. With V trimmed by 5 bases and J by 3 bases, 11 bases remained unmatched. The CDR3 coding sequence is TGTGCCAGCAGTAAACTTGGACTAGCGGGGACTTACTACGAGCAGTACTTC. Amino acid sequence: CASSKLGLAGTYYEQYF.

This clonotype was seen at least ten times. CDR3: CASSRGTGGGNEQFF. CDR3 nucleotides: TGTGCCAGCAGCCGGGGGACAGGGGGAGGCAATGAGCAGTTCTTC. The rearrangement joins TRBV5-4 to TRBJ2-1, with 11 bases that match TRBD1. V was pared by 4 bases and J by 6 bases, with 6 bases of the junction left unmatched. This CDR3 is 15 amino acids long. Germline V gene lookup returns CDR1 SGHNT and CDR2 YYREEE (reference sequence). The full variable domain, its missing parts supplied by reference TRBV5-4 and TRBJ2-1, is ETGVTQSPTHLIKTRGQQVTLRCSSQSGHNTVSWYQQALGQGPQFIFQYYREEENGRGNFPPRFSGLQFPNYSSELNVNALELDDSALYLCASSRGTGGGNEQFFGPGTRLTVL.

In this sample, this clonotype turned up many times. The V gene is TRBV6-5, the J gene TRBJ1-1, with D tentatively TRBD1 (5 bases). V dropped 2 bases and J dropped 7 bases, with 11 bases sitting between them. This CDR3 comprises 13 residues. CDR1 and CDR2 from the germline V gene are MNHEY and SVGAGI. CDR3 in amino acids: CASSYGGFNEAFF. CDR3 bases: TGTGCCAGCAGTTACGGGGGGTTTAATGAAGCTTTCTTT.

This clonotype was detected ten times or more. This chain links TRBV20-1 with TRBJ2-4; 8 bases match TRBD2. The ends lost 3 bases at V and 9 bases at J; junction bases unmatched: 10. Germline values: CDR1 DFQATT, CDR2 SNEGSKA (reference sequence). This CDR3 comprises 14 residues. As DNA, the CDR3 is TGCAGTGCTAGTACTCTAGCGGGCAGGGGCATTCAGTACTTC. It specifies CSASTLAGRGIQYF.

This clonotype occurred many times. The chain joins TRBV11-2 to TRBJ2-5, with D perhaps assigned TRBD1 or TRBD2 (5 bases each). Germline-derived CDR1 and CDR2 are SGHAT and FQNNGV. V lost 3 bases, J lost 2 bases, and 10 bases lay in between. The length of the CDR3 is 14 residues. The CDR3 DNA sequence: TGTGCCAGCAGCTTCTTCGAGGGGCAAGAGACCCAGTACTTC. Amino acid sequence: CASSFFEGQETQYF.

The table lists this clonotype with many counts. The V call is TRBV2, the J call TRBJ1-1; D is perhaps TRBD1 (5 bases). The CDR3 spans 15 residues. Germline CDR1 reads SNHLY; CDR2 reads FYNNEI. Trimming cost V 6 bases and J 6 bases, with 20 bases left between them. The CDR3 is CASSPGTLGGPEAFF. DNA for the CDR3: TGTGCCAGCAGCCCCGGGACGCTCGGGGGTCCTGAAGCTTTCTTT.

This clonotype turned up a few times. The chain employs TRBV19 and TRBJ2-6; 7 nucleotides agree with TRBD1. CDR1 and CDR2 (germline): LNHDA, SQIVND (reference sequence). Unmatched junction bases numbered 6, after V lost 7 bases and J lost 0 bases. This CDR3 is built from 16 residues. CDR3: CASKKGQLSGANVLTF. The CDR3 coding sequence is TGTGCCAGTAAGAAGGGACAGCTCTCTGGGGCCAACGTCCTGACTTTC. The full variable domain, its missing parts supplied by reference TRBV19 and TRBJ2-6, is DGGITQSPKYLFRKEGQNVTLSCEQNLNHDAMYWYRQDPGQGLRLIYYSQIVNDFQKGDIAEGYSVSREKKESFPLTVTSAQKNPTAFYLCASKKGQLSGANVLTFGAGSRLTVL.

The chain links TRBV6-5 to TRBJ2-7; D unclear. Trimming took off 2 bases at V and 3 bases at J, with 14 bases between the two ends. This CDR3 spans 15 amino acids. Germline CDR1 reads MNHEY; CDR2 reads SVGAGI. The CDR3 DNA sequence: TGTGCCAGCAGTTACCAATCAGGCAGACACTACGAGCAGTACTTC. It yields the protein CASSYQSGRHYEQYF.

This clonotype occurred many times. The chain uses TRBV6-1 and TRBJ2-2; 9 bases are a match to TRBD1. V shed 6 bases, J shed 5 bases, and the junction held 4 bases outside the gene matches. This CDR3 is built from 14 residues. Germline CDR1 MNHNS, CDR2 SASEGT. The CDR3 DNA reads TGTGCCAGCAGCCAGACAGGGGGGACCGGGGAGCTGTTTTTT. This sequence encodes CASSQTGGTGELFF.